This is a list of T cell receptor beta chains from one sample in a study of Ad26.COV2.S vaccination and SARS-CoV-2 variants. Using immunoSEQ multiplex PCR, the repertoire was profiled, and TCRdb retains in-frame clones only, with some absent. The table includes about 680,000 clones, about 90% detected once. This specimen was peripheral blood, taken in a trial of Ad26.COV2.S vaccine versus placebo. These receptor sequences come from a person aged 18 to 59 who received the Ad26.COV2.S COVID-19 vaccine or a placebo. Each CDR3 is given with its conserved first and last residue. D genes are given only for firm matches. Rows give clone size only sometimes, using once, few, many, or a class for an expanded clone.

V	J	D	size	CDR3	DNA
TRBV4-2	TRBJ1-1	NA	NA	CASSQVGNMNTEAFF	TGTGCCAGCAGCCAAGTGGGGAACATGAACACTGAAGCTTTCTTT
TRBV29-1	TRBJ2-3	NA	NA	CSVGHLNTDTQYF	TGCAGCGTTGGGCACCTGAACACAGATACGCAGTATTTT
TRBV10-3	TRBJ1-2	TRBD1	NA	CAINQQGAGGYTF	TGTGCCATCAACCAACAGGGGGCCGGAGGCTACACCTTC
TRBV23-1	TRBJ2-3	NA	NA	CASTESVGNTDTQYF	TGCGCCAGCACCGAGTCAGTTGGCAACACAGATACGCAGTATTTT
TRBV3-1/TRBV3-2	TRBJ2-1	TRBD2	NA	CASSHLQAGGPFF	TGTGCCAGCAGCCATCTCCAGGCGGGAGGGCCGTTCTTC
TRBV29-1	TRBJ1-2	TRBD1	NA	CSVEQGAQGYTF	TGCAGCGTCGAACAGGGGGCGCAGGGCTACACCTTC
TRBV30	TRBJ1-2	TRBD1	NA	CAWSRGDSYYGYTF	TGTGCCTGGAGTAGGGGGGACAGTTACTATGGCTACACCTTC
TRBV10-3	TRBJ2-7	NA	NA	CAISESGGPFIEQYF	TGTGCCATCAGTGAGTCGGGGGGCCCGTTCATCGAGCAGTACTTC
TRBV5-4	TRBJ2-1	TRBD2	NA	CASSDSSGNVDEQFF	TGTGCCAGCAGTGATTCTAGCGGGAATGTAGATGAGCAGTTCTTC
TRBV7-2	TRBJ2-1	TRBD2	NA	CASSLARGGWNEQFF	TGTGCCAGCAGCTTAGCGCGGGGGGGCTGGAATGAGCAGTTCTTC
TRBV2	TRBJ1-5	NA	once	CASSASYSNQPQHF	TGTGCCAGCAGTGCATCGTATAGCAATCAGCCCCAGCATTTT
TRBV19	TRBJ2-1	TRBD2	NA	CASSTSSGSSYNEQFF	TGTGCCAGTAGTACGTCTAGCGGGAGCTCCTACAATGAGCAGTTCTTC
TRBV11-2	TRBJ2-7	TRBD2	NA	CASSPTLAGEQYF	TGTGCCAGCAGCCCAACACTAGCGGGAGAGCAGTACTTC
TRBV30	TRBJ2-5	NA	once	CAWSLGVSQETQYF	TGTGCCTGGTCCCTGGGGGTTTCCCAAGAGACCCAGTACTTC
TRBV6-6	TRBJ1-4	NA	NA	CASNRIAGEKLFF	TGTGCCAGCAACCGGATTGCTGGAGAAAAACTGTTTTTT
TRBV12-3/TRBV12-4	TRBJ2-3	NA	NA	CASRLREPNTQYF	TGTGCCAGCAGACTCCGGGAACCCAATACGCAGTATTTT
TRBV4-3	TRBJ2-7	NA	NA	CASSKTWASYGEQYF	TGCGCCAGCAGCAAAACCTGGGCTTCGTACGGCGAGCAGTACTTC
TRBV19	TRBJ1-6	NA	NA	CASRGGRYNSPLHF	TGTGCCAGTCGGGGGGGACGGTATAATTCACCCCTCCACTTT
TRBV5-1	TRBJ2-1	TRBD2	NA	CASSLRLAGDYNEQFF	TGCGCCAGCAGCCTCCGACTAGCGGGGGACTACAATGAGCAGTTCTTC
TRBV30	TRBJ1-6	NA	NA	CAWSVGEYNSPLHF	TGTGCCTGGAGTGTTGGGGAGTATAATTCACCCCTCCACTTT
TRBV19	TRBJ2-3	TRBD2	NA	CASSRWLAGTADTQYF	TGTGCCAGTAGTAGGTGGCTAGCGGGTACAGCAGATACGCAGTATTTT
TRBV7-2	TRBJ1-5	NA	once	CASSPHDKTPPQHF	TGTGCCAGCAGCCCGCACGACAAGACCCCACCCCAGCATTTT
TRBV5-4	TRBJ2-5	NA	NA	CASSFGTQETQYF	TGTGCCAGCAGCTTCGGGACGCAAGAGACCCAGTACTTC
TRBV7-3	TRBJ2-2	TRBD2	few	CASSLTSAGANTGELFF	TGTGCCAGCAGCTTAACCTCAGCGGGGGCGAACACCGGGGAGCTGTTTTTT
TRBV6-5	TRBJ2-3	NA	NA	CASSYGGGNADTQYF	TGTGCCAGCAGCTACGGGGGCGGGAACGCAGATACGCAGTATTTT
TRBV7-9	TRBJ2-1	NA	NA	CASSRPFSSYNEQFF	TGTGCCAGCAGCCGCCCGTTTAGCTCCTACAATGAGCAGTTCTTC
TRBV27	TRBJ2-3	NA	NA	CASSLSEGTDTQYF	TGTGCCAGCAGTTTATCGGAGGGAACAGATACGCAGTATTTT
TRBV2	TRBJ1-2	TRBD1	NA	CASSGQGFNYGYTF	TGTGCCAGCAGTGGACAGGGCTTTAACTATGGCTACACCTTC
TRBV30	TRBJ2-7	TRBD2	NA	CAWSVAGDSYEQYF	TGTGCCTGGAGTGTAGCGGGGGACTCCTACGAGCAGTACTTC
TRBV6-4	TRBJ2-3	TRBD2	NA	CASSLTSGGARDTQYF	TGTGCCAGCTCCCTGACTAGCGGGGGGGCCCGGGATACGCAGTATTTT
TRBV5-6	TRBJ1-5	NA	NA	CASSSREGGQPQHF	TGTGCCAGCAGCTCACGGGAGGGCGGACAGCCCCAGCATTTT
TRBV19	TRBJ2-3	NA	NA	CASSIEAVRTDTQYF	TGTGCCAGTAGTATAGAGGCGGTCCGCACAGATACGCAGTATTTT
TRBV11-2	TRBJ2-1	NA	NA	CASSLEFNEQFF	TGTGCCAGCAGCTTAGAGTTCAATGAGCAGTTCTTC
TRBV6-5	TRBJ2-7	TRBD1	NA	CASSNSGTGTYEQYF	TGTGCCAGCAGTAACTCTGGGACAGGGACCTACGAGCAGTACTTC
TRBV7-2	TRBJ2-5	NA	NA	CASSFVAQETQYF	TGTGCCAGCAGCTTTGTAGCCCAAGAGACCCAGTACTTC
TRBV18	TRBJ1-1	NA	NA	CASSPNKDTEAFF	TGTGCCAGCTCACCGAATAAGGACACTGAAGCTTTCTTT
TRBV4-1	TRBJ1-5	NA	few	CASSQDHGNQPQHF	TGCGCCAGCAGCCAAGATCACGGCAATCAGCCCCAGCATTTT
TRBV3-1/TRBV3-2	TRBJ1-1	NA	NA	CASSPGRGADTEAFF	TGTGCCAGCAGCCCCGGGCGGGGGGCAGACACTGAAGCTTTCTTT
TRBV9	TRBJ1-1	NA	NA	CASSVQGANTEAFF	TGTGCCAGCAGCGTGCAAGGGGCTAACACTGAAGCTTTCTTT
TRBV6-2/TRBV6-3	TRBJ2-6	NA	once	CASSYSSLMYF	TGTGCCAGCAGTTACTCTTCCCTTATGTATTTC
TRBV2	TRBJ2-7	NA	NA	CASTRGTVSYEQYF	TGTGCCAGCACCCGGGGGACAGTAAGCTACGAGCAGTACTTC
TRBV11-2	TRBJ2-3	NA	NA	CASSLGISTDTQYF	TGTGCCAGCAGCTTAGGTATTAGCACAGATACGCAGTATTTT
TRBV11-2	TRBJ2-2	TRBD2	NA	CASSLEVAGGPTGELFF	TGTGCCAGCAGCTTAGAGGTAGCGGGAGGACCCACCGGGGAGCTGTTTTTT
TRBV5-1	TRBJ1-3	NA	NA	CASSVSPGDSGNTIYF	TGCGCCAGCAGCGTATCCCCGGGAGACTCTGGAAACACCATATATTTT
TRBV11-3	TRBJ2-3	TRBD1	NA	CASSGRTGSGTDTQYF	TGTGCCAGCAGCGGACGGACAGGGTCGGGAACAGATACGCAGTATTTT
TRBV4-2	TRBJ1-3	NA	NA	CASSKRTDGNTIYF	TGTGCCAGCAGCAAAAGGACGGATGGAAACACCATATATTTT
TRBV6-2/TRBV6-3	TRBJ2-7	TRBD2	NA	CASSQGTSGRSEQYF	TGTGCCAGCAGTCAAGGGACTAGCGGGAGAAGCGAGCAGTACTTC
TRBV11-1	TRBJ1-3	NA	NA	CASSSTGNTIYF	TGTGCCAGCAGCTCGACAGGAAACACCATATATTTT
TRBV12-3/TRBV12-4	TRBJ2-1	NA	NA	CASSLLGLGEFF	TGTGCCAGCAGTTTGCTGGGATTAGGGGAGTTCTTC
TRBV6-6	TRBJ2-7	NA	NA	CASSYSVGELYEQYF	TGTGCCAGCAGTTACTCGGTAGGGGAGCTTTACGAGCAGTACTTC
TRBV24-1	TRBJ2-5	TRBD2	NA	CATSDPGHPGGQETQYF	TGTGCCACCAGTGACCCCGGACACCCCGGGGGGCAAGAGACCCAGTACTTC
TRBV9	TRBJ1-2	TRBD1	once	CASSPRQGLNYGYTF	TGTGCCAGCAGCCCCAGACAGGGCCTCAACTATGGCTACACCTTC
TRBV19	TRBJ1-4	NA	NA	CASNRPGEGTNEKLFF	TGTGCCAGTAATCGGCCGGGGGAGGGGACTAATGAAAAACTGTTTTTT
TRBV6-5	TRBJ2-3	NA	NA	CASSYLPGNDTQYF	TGTGCCAGCAGTTACTTACCAGGGAACGATACGCAGTATTTT
TRBV7-8	TRBJ1-2	NA	NA	CASSLIDRYGYTF	TGTGCCAGCAGCTTAATAGACCGCTATGGCTACACCTTC
TRBV18	TRBJ2-2	TRBD2	NA	CASSPVRLAGATGELFF	TGTGCCAGCTCACCAGTTCGGCTAGCGGGTGCCACCGGGGAGCTGTTTTTT
TRBV7-3	TRBJ2-2	NA	NA	CASSLLAGRELFF	TGTGCCAGCAGCTTATTGGCAGGGCGGGAGCTGTTTTTT